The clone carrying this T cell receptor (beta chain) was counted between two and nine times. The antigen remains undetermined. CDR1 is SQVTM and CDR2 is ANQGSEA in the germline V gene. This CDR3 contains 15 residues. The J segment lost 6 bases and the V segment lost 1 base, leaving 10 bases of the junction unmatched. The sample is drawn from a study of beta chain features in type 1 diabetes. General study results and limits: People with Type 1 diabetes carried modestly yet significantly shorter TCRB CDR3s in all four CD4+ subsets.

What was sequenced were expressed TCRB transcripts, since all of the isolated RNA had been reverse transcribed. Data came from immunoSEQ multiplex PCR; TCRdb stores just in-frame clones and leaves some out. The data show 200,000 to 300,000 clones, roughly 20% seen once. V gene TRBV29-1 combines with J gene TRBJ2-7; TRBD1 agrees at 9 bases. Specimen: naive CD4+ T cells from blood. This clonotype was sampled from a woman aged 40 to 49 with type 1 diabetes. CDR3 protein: CSVEAAGTGNLEQYF. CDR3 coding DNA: TGCAGCGTTGAAGCAGCCGGGACAGGGAACCTCGAGCAGTACTTC.